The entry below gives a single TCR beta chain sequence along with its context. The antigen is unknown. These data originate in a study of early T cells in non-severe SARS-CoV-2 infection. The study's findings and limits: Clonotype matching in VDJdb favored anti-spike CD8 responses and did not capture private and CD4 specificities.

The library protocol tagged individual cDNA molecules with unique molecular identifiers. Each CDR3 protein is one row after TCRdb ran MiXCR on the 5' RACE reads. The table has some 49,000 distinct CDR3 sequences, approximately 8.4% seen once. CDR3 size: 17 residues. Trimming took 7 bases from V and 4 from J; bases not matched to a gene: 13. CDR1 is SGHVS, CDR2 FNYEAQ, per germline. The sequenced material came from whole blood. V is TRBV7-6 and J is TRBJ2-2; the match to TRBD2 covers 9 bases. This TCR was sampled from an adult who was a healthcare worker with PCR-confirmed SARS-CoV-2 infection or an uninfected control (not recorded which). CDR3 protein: CASTYTSGTSRTGELFF. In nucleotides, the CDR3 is TGTGCCAGCACCTACACCTCCGGGACTAGCCGCACCGGGGAGCTGTTTTTT.